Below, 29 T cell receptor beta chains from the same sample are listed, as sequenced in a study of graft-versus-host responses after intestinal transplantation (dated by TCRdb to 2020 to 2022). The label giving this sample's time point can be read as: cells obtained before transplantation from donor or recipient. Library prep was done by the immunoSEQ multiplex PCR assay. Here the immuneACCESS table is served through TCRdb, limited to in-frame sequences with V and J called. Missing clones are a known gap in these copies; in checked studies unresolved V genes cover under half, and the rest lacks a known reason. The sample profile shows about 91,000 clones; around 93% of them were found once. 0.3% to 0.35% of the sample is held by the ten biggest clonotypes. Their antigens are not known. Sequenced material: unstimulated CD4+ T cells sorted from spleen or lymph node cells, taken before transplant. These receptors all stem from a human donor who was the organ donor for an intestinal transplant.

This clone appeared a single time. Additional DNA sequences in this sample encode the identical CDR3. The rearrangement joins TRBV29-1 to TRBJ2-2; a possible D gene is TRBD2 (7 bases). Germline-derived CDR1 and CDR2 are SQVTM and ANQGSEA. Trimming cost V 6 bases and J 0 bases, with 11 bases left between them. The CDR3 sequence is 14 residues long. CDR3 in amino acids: CSVRGGANTGELFF. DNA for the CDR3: TGCAGCGTCCGAGGGGGGGCGAACACCGGGGAGCTGTTTTTT.

The CDR3 nucleotides are TGTGCCAGCAGCTTAGTACAGGGCTTCTCCTACGAGCAGTACTTC. Translating it yields CASSLVQGFSYEQYF. V and J are TRBV11-2 and TRBJ2-7; maybe TRBD1 (6 bases). V was shortened by 1 base and J by 0 bases, with 10 bases between the two germline ends. This CDR3 is 15 amino acids long. The germline gives CDR1 SGHAT, CDR2 FQNNGV.

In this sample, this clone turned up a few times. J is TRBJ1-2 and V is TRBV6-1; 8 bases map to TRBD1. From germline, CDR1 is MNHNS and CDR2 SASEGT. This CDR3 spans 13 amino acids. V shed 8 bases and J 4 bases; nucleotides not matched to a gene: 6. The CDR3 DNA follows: TGTGCCAGCCACCAGGGGGCTGTCTATGGCTACACCTTC. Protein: CASHQGAVYGYTF.

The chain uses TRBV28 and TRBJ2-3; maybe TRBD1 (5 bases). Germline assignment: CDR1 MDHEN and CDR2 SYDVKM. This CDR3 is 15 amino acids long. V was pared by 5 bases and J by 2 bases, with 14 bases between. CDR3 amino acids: CASSRQKPNTDTQYF. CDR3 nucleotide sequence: TGTGCCAGCAGTCGACAGAAACCTAACACAGATACGCAGTATTTT.

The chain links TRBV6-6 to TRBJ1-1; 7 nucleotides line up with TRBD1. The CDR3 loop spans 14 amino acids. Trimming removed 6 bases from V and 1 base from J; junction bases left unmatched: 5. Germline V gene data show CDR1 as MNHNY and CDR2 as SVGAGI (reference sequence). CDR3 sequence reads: CASSRHRGNTEAFF. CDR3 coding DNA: TGTGCCAGCAGCAGACACAGGGGGAACACTGAAGCTTTCTTT.

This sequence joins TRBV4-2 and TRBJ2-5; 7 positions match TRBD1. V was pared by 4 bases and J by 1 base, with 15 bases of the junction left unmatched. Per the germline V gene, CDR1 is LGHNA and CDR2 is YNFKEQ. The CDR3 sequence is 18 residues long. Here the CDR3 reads CASSPYGPGQSFQETQYF. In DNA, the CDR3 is TGTGCCAGCAGCCCGTATGGTCCGGGACAGTCTTTCCAAGAGACCCAGTACTTC.

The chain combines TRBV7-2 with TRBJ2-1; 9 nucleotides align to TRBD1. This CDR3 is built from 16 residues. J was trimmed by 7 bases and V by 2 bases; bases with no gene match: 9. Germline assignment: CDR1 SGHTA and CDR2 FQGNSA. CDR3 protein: CASSLTGQGTWNEQFF. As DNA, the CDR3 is TGTGCCAGCAGCTTAACGGGACAGGGTACTTGGAATGAGCAGTTCTTC. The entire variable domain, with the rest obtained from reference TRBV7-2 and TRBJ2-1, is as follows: GAGVSQSPSNKVTEKGKDVELRCDPISGHTALYWYRQSLGQGLEFLIYFQGNSAPDKSGLPSDRFSAERTGGSVSTLTIQRTQQEDSAVYLCASSLTGQGTWNEQFFGPGTRLTVL.

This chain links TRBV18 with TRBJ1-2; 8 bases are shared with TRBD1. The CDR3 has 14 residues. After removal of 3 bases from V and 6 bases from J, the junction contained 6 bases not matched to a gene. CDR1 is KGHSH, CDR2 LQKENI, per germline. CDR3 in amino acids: CASSPGQGSHGYTF. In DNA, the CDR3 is TGTGCCAGCTCACCCGGACAGGGCTCTCATGGCTACACCTTC.

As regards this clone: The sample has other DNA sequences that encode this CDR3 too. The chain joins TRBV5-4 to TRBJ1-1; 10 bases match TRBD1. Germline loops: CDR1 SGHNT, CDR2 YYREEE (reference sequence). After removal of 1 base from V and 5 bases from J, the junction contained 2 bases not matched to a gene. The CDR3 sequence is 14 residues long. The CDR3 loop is CASSLRDRGTEAFF. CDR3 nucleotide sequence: TGTGCCAGCAGCTTGAGGGACAGGGGTACTGAAGCTTTCTTT.

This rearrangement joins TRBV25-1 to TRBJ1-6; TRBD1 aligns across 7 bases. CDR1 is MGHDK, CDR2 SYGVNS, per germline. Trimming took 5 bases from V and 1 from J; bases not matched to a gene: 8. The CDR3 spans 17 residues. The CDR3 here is CASSSPTGRSYNSPLHF. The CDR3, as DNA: TGTGCCAGCAGTTCCCCGACAGGGAGGTCCTATAATTCACCCCTCCACTTT.

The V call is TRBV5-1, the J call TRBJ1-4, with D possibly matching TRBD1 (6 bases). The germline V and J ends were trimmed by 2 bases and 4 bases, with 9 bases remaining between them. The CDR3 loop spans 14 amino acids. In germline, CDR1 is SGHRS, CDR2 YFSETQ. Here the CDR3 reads CASSFRDNNEKLFF. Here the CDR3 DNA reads TGCGCCAGCAGCTTCCGGGACAATAATGAAAAACTGTTTTTT. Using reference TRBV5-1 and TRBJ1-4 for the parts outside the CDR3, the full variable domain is KAGVTQTPRYLIKTRGQQVTLSCSPISGHRSVSWYQQTPGQGLQFLFEYFSETQRNKGNFPGRFSGRQFSNSRSEMNVSTLELGDSALYLCASSFRDNNEKLFFGSGTQLSVL.

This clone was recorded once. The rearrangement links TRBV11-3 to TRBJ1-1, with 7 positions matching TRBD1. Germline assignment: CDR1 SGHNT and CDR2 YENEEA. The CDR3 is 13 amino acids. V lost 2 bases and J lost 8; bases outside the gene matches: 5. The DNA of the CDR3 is TGTGCCAGCAGCTTACCCGGACAGGAAGAAGCTTTCTTT. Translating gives CASSLPGQEEAFF.

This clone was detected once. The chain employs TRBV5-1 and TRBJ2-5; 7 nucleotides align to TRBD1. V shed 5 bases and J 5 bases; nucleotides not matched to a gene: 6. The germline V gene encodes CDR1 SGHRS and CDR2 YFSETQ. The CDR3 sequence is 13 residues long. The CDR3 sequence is CASRRQGQETQYF. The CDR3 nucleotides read TGCGCCAGCAGACGACAGGGCCAGGAGACCCAGTACTTC.

CDR3 sequence: CASSLRQGALYNYGYTF. The CDR3 coding sequence is TGTGCCAGCAGCCTACGACAGGGGGCGCTTTATAACTATGGCTACACCTTC. The gene calls are TRBV13 and TRBJ1-2; TRBD1 matches at 10 bases. This CDR3 comprises 17 residues. Germline lookup yields CDR1 PRHDT and CDR2 FYEKMQ (reference sequence). Germline trimming cut 5 bases from V and 1 base from J; bases unmatched to any gene: 10.

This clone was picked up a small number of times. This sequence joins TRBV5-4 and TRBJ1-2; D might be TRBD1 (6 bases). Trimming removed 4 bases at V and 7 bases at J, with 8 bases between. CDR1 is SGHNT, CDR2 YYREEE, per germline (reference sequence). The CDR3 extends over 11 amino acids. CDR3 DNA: TGTGCCAGCAGCAGGGGGTTTGGCTACACCTTC. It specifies CASSRGFGYTF.

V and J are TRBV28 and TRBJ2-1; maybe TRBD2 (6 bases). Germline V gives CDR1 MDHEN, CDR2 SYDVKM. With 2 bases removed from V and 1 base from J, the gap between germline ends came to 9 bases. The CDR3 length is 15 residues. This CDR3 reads CASSLPSGSYNEQFF. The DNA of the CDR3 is TGTGCCAGCAGTTTACCCAGCGGGTCCTACAATGAGCAGTTCTTC.

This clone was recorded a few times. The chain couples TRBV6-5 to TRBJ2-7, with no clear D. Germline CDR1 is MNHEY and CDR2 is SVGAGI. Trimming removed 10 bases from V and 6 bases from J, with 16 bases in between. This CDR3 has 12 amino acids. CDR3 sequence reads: CATLSVSGEQYF. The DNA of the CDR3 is TGTGCCACCCTCTCGGTTTCGGGCGAGCAGTACTTC.

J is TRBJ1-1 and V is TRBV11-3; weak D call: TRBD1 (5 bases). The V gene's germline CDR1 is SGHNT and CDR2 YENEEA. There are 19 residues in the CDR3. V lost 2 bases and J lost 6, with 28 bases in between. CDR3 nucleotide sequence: TGTGCCAGCAGCTTACCCCGAGAAGAGTATGGCAGGGAGGGCGCTGAAGCTTTCTTT. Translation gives CASSLPREEYGREGAEAFF.

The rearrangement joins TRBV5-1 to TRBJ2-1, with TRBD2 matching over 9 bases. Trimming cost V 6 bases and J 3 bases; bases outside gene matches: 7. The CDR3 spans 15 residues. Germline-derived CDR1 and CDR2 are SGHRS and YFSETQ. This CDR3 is CASTSGTSRYNEQFF. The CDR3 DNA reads TGCGCCAGCACCTCCGGGACTAGCCGCTACAATGAGCAGTTCTTC.

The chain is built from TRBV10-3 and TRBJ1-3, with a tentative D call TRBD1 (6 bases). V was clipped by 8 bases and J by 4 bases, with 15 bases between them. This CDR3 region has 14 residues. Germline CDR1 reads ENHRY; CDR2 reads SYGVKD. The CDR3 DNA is TGTGCCATCCGCGACATGAGGGGGGGAAACACCATATATTTT. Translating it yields CAIRDMRGGNTIYF.

The CDR3 DNA follows: TGTGCCAGCAGTGAGGACAGGGCGGGTAATTACAATGAGCAGTTCTTC. Translated: CASSEDRAGNYNEQFF. The V gene is TRBV2, the J gene TRBJ2-1, with 8 bases matching TRBD1. CDR1 is SNHLY and CDR2 is FYNNEI in the germline V gene. This CDR3 has 16 residues. V dropped 3 bases and J dropped 4; count of bases not matched to a gene: 8.

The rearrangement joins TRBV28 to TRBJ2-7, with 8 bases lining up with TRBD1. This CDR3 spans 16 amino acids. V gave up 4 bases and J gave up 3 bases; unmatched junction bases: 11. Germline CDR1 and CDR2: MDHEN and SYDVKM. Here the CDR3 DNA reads TGTGCCAGCAGTTCAGGGGGCCCTCTGGCCTACTACGAGCAGTACTTC. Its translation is CASSSGGPLAYYEQYF. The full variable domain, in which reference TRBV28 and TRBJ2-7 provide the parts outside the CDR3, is DVKVTQSSRYLVKRTGEKVFLECVQDMDHENMFWYRQDPGLGLRLIYFSYDVKMKEKGDIPEGYSVSREKKERFSLILESASTNQTSMYLCASSSGGPLAYYEQYFGPGTRLTVT.

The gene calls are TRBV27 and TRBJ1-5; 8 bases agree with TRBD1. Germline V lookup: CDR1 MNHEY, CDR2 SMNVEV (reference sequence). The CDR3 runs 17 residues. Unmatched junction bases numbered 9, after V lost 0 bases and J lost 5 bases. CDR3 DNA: TGTGCCAGCAGTTTATCGATAGTACAGGGGGGGGATCAGCCCCAGCATTTT. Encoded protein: CASSLSIVQGGDQPQHF.

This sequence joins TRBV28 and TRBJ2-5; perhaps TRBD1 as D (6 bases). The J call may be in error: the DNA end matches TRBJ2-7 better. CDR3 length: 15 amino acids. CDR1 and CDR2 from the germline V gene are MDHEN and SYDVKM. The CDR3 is CASTPRGYQGYEQYF. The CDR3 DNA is TGTGCCAGCACCCCTAGGGGGTATCAAGGGTACGAGCAGTACTTC.

The CDR3 DNA is TGCAGCGTTGAAGCGGGGGGGAGAAATGAGCAGTTCTTC. This translates into CSVEAGGRNEQFF. The rearrangement uses TRBV29-1 and TRBJ2-1; 8 nucleotides match TRBD2. This CDR3 is built from 13 residues. The V and J ends lost 1 base and 7 bases, in that order; junction bases with no gene match: 3. Germline V gives CDR1 SQVTM, CDR2 ANQGSEA.

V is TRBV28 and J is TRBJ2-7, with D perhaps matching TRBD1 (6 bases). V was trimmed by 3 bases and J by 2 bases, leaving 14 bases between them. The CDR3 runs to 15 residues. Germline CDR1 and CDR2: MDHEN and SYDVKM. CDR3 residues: CASSFIYRVPYEQYF. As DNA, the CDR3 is TGTGCCAGCAGTTTCATCTACAGGGTACCCTACGAGCAGTACTTC.

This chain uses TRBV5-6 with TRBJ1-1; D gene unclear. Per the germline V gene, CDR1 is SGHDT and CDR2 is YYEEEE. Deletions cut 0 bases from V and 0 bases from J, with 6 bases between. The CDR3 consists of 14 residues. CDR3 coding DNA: TGTGCCAGCAGCTTGGACATTTTGAACACTGAAGCTTTCTTT. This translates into CASSLDILNTEAFF. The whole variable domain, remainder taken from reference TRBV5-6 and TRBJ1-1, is DAGVTQSPTHLIKTRGQQVTLRCSPKSGHDTVSWYQQALGQGPQFIFQYYEEEERQRGNFPDRFSGHQFPNYSSELNVNALLLGDSALYLCASSLDILNTEAFFGQGTRLTVV.

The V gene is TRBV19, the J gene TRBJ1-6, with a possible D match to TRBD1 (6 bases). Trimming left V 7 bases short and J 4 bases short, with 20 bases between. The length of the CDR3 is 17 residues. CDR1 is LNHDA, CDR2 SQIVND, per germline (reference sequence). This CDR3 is CASTTARDTLYNSPLHF. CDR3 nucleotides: TGTGCCAGTACTACAGCCCGGGACACCCTATATAATTCACCCCTCCACTTT.

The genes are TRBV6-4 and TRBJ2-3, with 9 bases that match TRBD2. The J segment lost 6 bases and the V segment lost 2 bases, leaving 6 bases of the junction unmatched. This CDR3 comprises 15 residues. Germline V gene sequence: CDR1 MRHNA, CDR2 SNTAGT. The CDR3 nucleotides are TGTGCCAGCAGTGACCCAGGCCTAGCGGGGGATACGCAGTATTTT. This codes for CASSDPGLAGDTQYF.